Following are 13 T cell receptor beta chains from one sample sequenced in a study of CD8+ T cells in alopecia areata. After pooling, cutaneous lymph node cells were sorted with CD4, CD8alpha, NKG2D, NKG2ACE and other markers. Reverse transcription of extracted RNA yielded cDNA, which provided the sequencing template. The data were produced by immunoSEQ multiplex PCR, yet TCRdb's version contains in-frame clones alone and is incomplete. Observed in the sample are approximately 300,000 clones, none of them singletons. The sequenced material came from CD4+ T cells sorted from a lymph node. The receptors derive from a C3H/HeJ mouse with alopecia areata. For the strain, the MHC haplotype given is H2-k.

A word on this clone: Mouse germline and gene names are used. Other nucleotide sequences from this sample produce the same CDR3. The CDR3 bases that were read are TGTGCCAGCAGTGACGGGACAGGGGGCACCGGG. Protein: CASSDGTGGTG. The whole CDR3 reads CASSDGTGGTGQLYF. This chain uses TRBV13-1 with TRBJ2-2; 11 bases line up with TRBD1. The CDR3 end lies 4 residues beyond the end of the read and is filled in from the germline J gene. Looked up from germline, CDR1 is NSHNY and CDR2 is SYGAGN. There are 15 residues in the CDR3. J gave up 4 bases and V 2 bases, and 1 base lay outside the gene matches.

As concerns this clone: Gene names follow the mouse nomenclature. The DNA ends 4 residues before the CDR3 does, and the rest of the CDR3 is filled in from the germline J gene. The same CDR3 is also encoded by other DNA sequences in this sample. V is TRBV13-2 and J is TRBJ2-7; perhaps TRBD2 as D (7 bases). In germline, CDR1 is NNHNN, CDR2 SYGAGS (reference sequence). The CDR3 sequence is 14 residues long. CDR3 DNA, as far as it was read: TGTGCCAGCGGTGATGCGTGGGGGGCGTAT. Encoded protein: CASGDAWGAY. The full CDR3 reads CASGDAWGAYEQYF.

This clone was counted a few times. Germline and genes here are mouse. The read finishes 4 residues shy of the CDR3 end, and the germline J gene is used to complete it. This chain links TRBV13-1 with TRBJ2-3; the match to TRBD2 covers 12 bases. V lost 3 bases and J lost 4; bases outside the gene matches: 3. This CDR3 comprises 15 residues. From germline, CDR1 is NSHNY and CDR2 SYGAGN. The CDR3 protein is CASSGGTGGTETLYF. The CDR3 DNA, read in part, is TGTGCCAGCAGTGGAGGGACTGGGGGGACAGAA.

This clone has only a few counts. Gene names denote mouse genes. The CDR3 end is not reached by the read, which stops 4 residues before it; the germline J gene fills it in. Other DNA sequences in this specimen translate into the identical CDR3. This chain connects TRBV13-1 to TRBJ2-2, with TRBD1 matching over 7 bases. The CDR3 contains 16 residues. V lost 0 bases and J lost 1; bases outside the gene matches: 3. Germline CDR1 is NSHNY and CDR2 is SYGAGN. The CDR3 bases that were read are TGTGCCAGCAGTGATGCCCGGGACAGAAACACCGGG. This translates into CASSDARDRNTG. The complete CDR3 sequence is CASSDARDRNTGQLYF.

To note about this clone: The listed genes are named as in mouse. The read ends 3 residues early relative to the CDR3; the germline J gene fills the gap. This chain joins TRBV5 and TRBJ1-6; D might be TRBD1 (5 bases). TRBJ1-6 counts as an open reading frame of uncertain function. V lost 0 bases, J lost 7 bases, and 10 bases lay in between. Per the germline V gene, CDR1 is LGHNA and CDR2 is YNLKQL (reference sequence). CDR3 length: 15 amino acids. CDR3 bases read: TGTGCCAGCAGCCAAGAGAACAGGAGAAATTCGCCC. Translating gives CASSQENRRNSP. The entire CDR3 protein is CASSQENRRNSPLYF.

This clone was recorded a few times. The listed genes are named as in mouse. The read ends 4 residues shy of where the CDR3 ends; the end is completed using the germline J gene. The chain couples TRBV13-1 to TRBJ2-1; possibly TRBD2 for D (7 bases). Germline V gives CDR1 NSHNY, CDR2 SYGAGN. The CDR3 consists of 14 residues. The CDR3 DNA, read in part, is TGTGCCAGCAGTGAGTTTGGGGGGCGGGCT. This codes for CASSEFGGRA. The full-length CDR3 reads as CASSEFGGRAEQFF.

This clone showed up just a few times. Gene names are the mouse ones. From the germline J gene comes the end of the CDR3, since the read stops 4 residues before it. The same CDR3 also results from other DNA sequences found in this sample. The chain couples TRBV13-3 to TRBJ2-2, with a possible D match to TRBD1 (5 bases). The germline V gene encodes CDR1 NNHDY and CDR2 SYVADS. Trimming shortened V by 3 bases and J by 0 bases, and 6 bases separated the two germline ends. The CDR3 totals 14 residues. The CDR3 sequence: CASSVRANTGQLYF. Partial CDR3 DNA: TGTGCCAGCAGTGTCAGGGCAAACACCGGG.

This clone was seen many times. Gene names follow the mouse nomenclature. The read stops 4 residues short of the end of the CDR3; the missing end is completed from the germline J gene. Different DNA sequences within this sample yield the same CDR3. This chain links TRBV31 with TRBJ1-2; 7 positions match TRBD1. Germline-derived CDR1 and CDR2 are GKSSPN and SITVG. The ends lost 3 bases at V and 2 bases at J; junction bases unmatched: 3. The CDR3 has 13 residues. The covered CDR3 bases are TGTGCCTGGAGCCTACAGGGGAACTCC. It is translated as CAWSLQGNS. The full CDR3 protein is CAWSLQGNSDYTF.

Concerning this clone: Germline and genes: mouse. The CDR3 end is not reached by the read, which stops 4 residues before it; the germline J gene fills it in. Other nucleotide sequences from this sample produce the same CDR3. V is TRBV31 and J is TRBJ1-2; weak D call: TRBD1 (6 bases). The V and J ends lost 0 bases and 4 bases respectively, with 9 bases between them. CDR1 and CDR2 (germline): GKSSPN, SITVG. The CDR3 sequence is 13 residues long. The covered CDR3 bases are TGTGCCTGGAGTCTGGGGGGCAGCTCC. Amino acids: CAWSLGGSS. The whole CDR3 protein is CAWSLGGSSDYTF.

In the case of this clone: Mouse germline and gene names are used. The read falls 4 residues short of the CDR3 end, and the missing part is taken from the germline J gene. The chain employs TRBV19 and TRBJ2-5; 8 positions match TRBD1. Germline assignment: CDR1 FNHDT and CDR2 SITEND (reference sequence). Losses at the gene ends were 4 bases for V and 0 bases for J; bases not matched to a gene: 4. This CDR3 contains 15 residues. Incomplete CDR3 DNA: TGTGCCAGCAGTCTGGACAGGGCAAACCAAGAC. Residues: CASSLDRANQD. The CDR3 in its entirety is CASSLDRANQDTQYF.

This clone has a handful of counts. Gene names and germline match the mouse. The DNA ends 4 residues before the CDR3 does, and the rest of the CDR3 is filled in from the germline J gene. V and J are TRBV13-2 and TRBJ2-1; TRBD2 matches at 9 bases. Germline values: CDR1 NNHNN, CDR2 SYGAGS (reference sequence). V lost 2 bases and J lost 5; bases outside the gene matches: 8. The CDR3 is 16 amino acids. CDR3 residues: CASGELGGAEDAEQFF. The CDR3 DNA, read in part, is TGTGCCAGCGGTGAACTTGGGGGGGCGGAGGATGCT.

This clone came up a few times. Mouse names are used for the genes. The missing CDR3 end, 3 residues past where the read stops, is filled in from the germline J gene. The chain uses TRBV13-3 and TRBJ1-6; 7 positions agree with TRBD1. TRBJ1-6 is flagged as an ORF with uncertain function. CDR1 and CDR2 (germline): NNHDY, SYVADS. This CDR3 spans 14 amino acids. V shed 5 bases, J shed 5 bases, and the junction held 4 bases outside the gene matches. Incomplete CDR3 DNA: TGTGCCAGCAGAGTACAGGGGAATAATTCGCCC. Translating gives CASRVQGNNSP. The whole CDR3 protein reads CASRVQGNNSPLYF.

As concerns this clone: Gene names and germline refer to mouse. Read data end 4 residues before the CDR3 end; the end is taken from the germline J gene. Other DNA sequences from this sample encode an identical CDR3 as well. The chain has TRBV13-2 and TRBJ2-7; 8 bases match TRBD2. The germline gives CDR1 NNHNN, CDR2 SYGAGS (reference sequence). The CDR3 length is 12 residues. The CDR3 DNA, read in part, is TGTGCCAGCGGTCCTGGGGGGTAT. Residues: CASGPGGY. The whole CDR3 sequence reads CASGPGGYEQYF.